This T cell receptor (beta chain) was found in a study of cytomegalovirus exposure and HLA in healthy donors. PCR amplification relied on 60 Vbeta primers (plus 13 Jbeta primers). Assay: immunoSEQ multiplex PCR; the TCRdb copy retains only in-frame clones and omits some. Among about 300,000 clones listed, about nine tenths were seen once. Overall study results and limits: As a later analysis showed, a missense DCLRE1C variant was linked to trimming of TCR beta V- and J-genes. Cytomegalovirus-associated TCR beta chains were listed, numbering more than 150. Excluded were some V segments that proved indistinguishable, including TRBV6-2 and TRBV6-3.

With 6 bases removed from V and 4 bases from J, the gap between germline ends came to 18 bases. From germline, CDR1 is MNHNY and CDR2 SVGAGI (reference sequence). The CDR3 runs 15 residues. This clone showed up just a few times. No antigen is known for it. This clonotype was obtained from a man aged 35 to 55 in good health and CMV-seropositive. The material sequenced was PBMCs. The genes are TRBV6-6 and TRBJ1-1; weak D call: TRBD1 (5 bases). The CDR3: CASRTQGGGSTEAFF. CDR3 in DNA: TGTGCCAGCAGAACCCAGGGAGGAGGGAGCACTGAAGCTTTCTTT.